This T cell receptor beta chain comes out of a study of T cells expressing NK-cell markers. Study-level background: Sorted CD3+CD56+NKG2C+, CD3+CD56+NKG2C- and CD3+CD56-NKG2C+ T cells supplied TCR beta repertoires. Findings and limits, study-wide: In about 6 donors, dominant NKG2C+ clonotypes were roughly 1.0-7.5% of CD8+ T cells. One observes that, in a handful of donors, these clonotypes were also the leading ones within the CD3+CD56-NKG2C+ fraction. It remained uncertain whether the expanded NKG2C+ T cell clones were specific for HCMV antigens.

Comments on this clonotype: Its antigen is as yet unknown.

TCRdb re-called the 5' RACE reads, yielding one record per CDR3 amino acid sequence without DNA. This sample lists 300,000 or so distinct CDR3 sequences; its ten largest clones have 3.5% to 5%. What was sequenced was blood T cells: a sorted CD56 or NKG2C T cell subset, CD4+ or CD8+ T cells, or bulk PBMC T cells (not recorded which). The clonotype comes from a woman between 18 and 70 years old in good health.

CDR3 loop: CASSRDRTHTDTQYF. This chain connects TRBV7-3 to TRBJ2-3. This CDR3 is built from 15 residues. Germline CDR1 and CDR2: SGHTA and FQGTGA.